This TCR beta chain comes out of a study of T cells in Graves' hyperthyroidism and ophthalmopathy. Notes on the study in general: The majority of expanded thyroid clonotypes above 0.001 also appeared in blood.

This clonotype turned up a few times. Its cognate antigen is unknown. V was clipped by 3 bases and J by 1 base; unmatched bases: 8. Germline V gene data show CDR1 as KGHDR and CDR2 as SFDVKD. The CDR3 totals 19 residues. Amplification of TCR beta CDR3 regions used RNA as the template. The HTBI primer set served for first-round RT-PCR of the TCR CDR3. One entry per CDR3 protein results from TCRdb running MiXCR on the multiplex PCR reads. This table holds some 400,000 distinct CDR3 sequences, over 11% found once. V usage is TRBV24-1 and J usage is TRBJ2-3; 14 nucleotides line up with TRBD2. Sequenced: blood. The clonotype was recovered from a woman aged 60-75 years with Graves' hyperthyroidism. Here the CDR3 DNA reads TGTGCCACCAGTGATATTGGACTAGCGGGAGGAGGGGGCACAGATACGCAGTATTTT. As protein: CATSDIGLAGGGGTDTQYF.